Below are 20 T cell receptor beta chains sequenced from a single sample in a study of Graves' ophthalmopathy and Graves' hyperthyroidism. The study amplified TCR beta CDR3 regions using RNA transcripts. First-round RT-PCR with HTBI primers preceded a second-round multiplex PCR. From the multiplex PCR reads, TCRdb called clonotypes with MiXCR, one entry per CDR3 protein. The repertoire holds about 370,000 distinct CDR3 sequences, with about a sixth as singletons. The sequencing input was peripheral blood. Every receptor here comes from a woman aged 18-29 years with Graves' ophthalmopathy.

This clonotype was recorded a few times. The CDR3 DNA reads TGTGCCAGCAGCCCAGCGACTCAGGGAGGAGGAGACGAGCAGTACTTC. It yields the protein CASSPATQGGGDEQYF. V usage is TRBV4-2 and J usage is TRBJ2-7; tentative D call: TRBD2 (6 bases). Germline CDR1 reads LGHNA; CDR2 reads YNFKEQ. The CDR3 has 16 amino acids. The ends were cut back, 4 bases at V and 5 bases at J, with 21 bases in the middle.

This clonotype was recorded at least ten times. The chain links TRBV11-2 to TRBJ1-5, with TRBD1 as a possible D gene (6 bases). CDR3 length: 12 residues. Germline lookup yields CDR1 SGHAT and CDR2 FQNNGV. V dropped 8 bases and J dropped 4 bases, with 9 bases sitting between them. The CDR3 sequence is CASAQGNQPQHF. The CDR3 DNA reads TGTGCCAGCGCCCAGGGGAATCAGCCCCAGCATTTT.

The gene calls are TRBV6-5 and TRBJ1-2, with a weak D call TRBD1 (5 bases). CDR1 and CDR2 from the germline V gene are MNHEY and SVGAGI. The CDR3 runs to 17 residues. V was trimmed by 3 bases and J by 4 bases, leaving 21 bases between them. The CDR3 reads CASSYTGHPRSSYGYTF. The DNA of the CDR3 is TGTGCCAGCAGTTATACAGGTCATCCGAGGTCGTCCTATGGCTACACCTTC.

This clonotype was recorded at least ten times. The genes are TRBV2 and TRBJ2-2; the match to TRBD2 covers 7 bases. Unmatched junction bases numbered 5, after V lost 7 bases and J lost 3 bases. The germline CDR1 and CDR2 sequences are SNHLY and FYNNEI. CDR3 length equals 14 residues. The CDR3 sequence: CASIHSGYTGELFF. CDR3 nucleotide sequence: TGTGCCAGCATACATAGCGGGTACACCGGGGAGCTGTTTTTT.

This clonotype was found many times. This chain links TRBV5-1 with TRBJ2-7, with 7 bases identical to TRBD2. V lost 0 bases, J lost 3 bases, and 3 bases stayed unmatched. The CDR3 is 14 residues long. The germline V gene encodes CDR1 SGHRS and CDR2 YFSETQ. In DNA, the CDR3 is TGCGCCAGCAGCTTGGCGACTAGCAGCTACGAGCAGTACTTC. It specifies CASSLATSSYEQYF.

The sample holds many counts of this clonotype. The genes are TRBV10-2 and TRBJ2-2; TRBD1 or TRBD2 may be the D gene (5 bases each). CDR1 is WSHSY and CDR2 is SAAADI in the germline V gene. V was clipped by 3 bases and J by 0 bases, with 11 bases between them. CDR3 length: 16 residues. The DNA for the CDR3 is TGCGCCAGCAGTGACTGGGGGACGCCGAACACCGGGGAGCTGTTTTTT. Protein product: CASSDWGTPNTGELFF.

This clonotype appeared many times. V is TRBV2 and J is TRBJ1-6, with 9 bases identical to TRBD1. CDR1 and CDR2 from the germline V gene are SNHLY and FYNNEI. The CDR3 has 16 residues. V dropped 9 bases and J dropped 8; count of bases not matched to a gene: 14. CDR3 residues: CARTHIRDRDDSPLHF. DNA for the CDR3: TGTGCCAGGACCCACATCCGGGACAGGGACGATTCACCCCTCCACTTT.

The V call is TRBV3-1, the J call TRBJ2-5, with D unresolved. There are 15 residues in the CDR3. Per the germline V gene, CDR1 is LGHDT and CDR2 is YNNKEL (reference sequence). V gave up 0 bases and J gave up 5 bases, with 13 bases separating them. The CDR3, as DNA: TGTGCCAGCAGCCAAGAAATAGGGCCGGAGGAGACCCAGTACTTC. Encoded protein: CASSQEIGPEETQYF.

The chain joins TRBV7-2 to TRBJ2-5, with a weak D call TRBD1 (6 bases). CDR3 size: 15 residues. Deletions cut 8 bases from V and 4 bases from J, with 20 bases between. Germline values: CDR1 SGHTA, CDR2 FQGNSA. CDR3 sequence (DNA): TGTGCCAGCGTTATTGGCACAGGGAATTTAGAGACCCAGTACTTC. Residues: CASVIGTGNLETQYF.

The chain links TRBV30 to TRBJ2-5, with D tentatively TRBD1 (6 bases). Germline-derived CDR1 and CDR2 are GTSNPN and SVGIG (reference sequence). There are 12 residues in the CDR3. With 4 bases removed from V and 0 bases from J, the gap between germline ends came to 6 bases. The CDR3 region has the DNA TGTGCCTGGACAGGGGACCAAGAGACCCAGTACTTC. Residues: CAWTGDQETQYF.

This clonotype was counted at least ten times. This rearrangement joins TRBV28 to TRBJ1-1; D is possibly TRBD1 (5 bases). Germline V gene data show CDR1 as MDHEN and CDR2 as SYDVKM. The CDR3 loop spans 16 amino acids. V lost 1 base and J 6 bases, leaving 18 bases between the germline ends. CDR3 protein: CASSLLSGGVRAEAFF. CDR3 nucleotides: TGTGCCAGCAGTTTATTATCGGGGGGGGTCCGGGCTGAAGCTTTCTTT.

This clonotype was seen many times. The chain is built from TRBV5-1 and TRBJ1-2; D may be TRBD1 (6 bases). Germline V gives CDR1 SGHRS, CDR2 YFSETQ. The CDR3 has 15 residues. Trimming shortened V by 1 base and J by 4 bases, and 14 bases separated the two germline ends. The CDR3 loop is CASSLSRGPIYGYTF. In DNA, the CDR3 is TGCGCCAGCAGCTTGTCCAGGGGTCCCATCTATGGCTACACCTTC.

This clonotype was seen repeatedly, ten times or more. The V call is TRBV30, the J call TRBJ1-1; D is perhaps TRBD1 (6 bases). The germline V gene encodes CDR1 GTSNPN and CDR2 SVGIG (reference sequence). V was shortened by 6 bases and J by 6 bases, with 14 bases between the two germline ends. This CDR3 region has 12 residues. The CDR3: CACHRGGAEAFF. CDR3 nucleotide sequence: TGTGCCTGCCATAGAGGGGGGGCTGAAGCTTTCTTT. Based on the CDR3 plus reference TRBV30 and TRBJ1-1, the full variable domain is SQTIHQWPATLVQPVGSPLSLECTVEGTSNPNLYWYRQAAGRGLQLLFYSVGIGQISSEVPQNLSASRPQDRQFILSSKKLLLSDSGFYLCACHRGGAEAFFGQGTRLTVV.

The table lists this clonotype with many counts. The chain combines TRBV14 with TRBJ2-7, with D tentatively TRBD1 (6 bases). The CDR3 runs to 15 residues. V lost 0 bases to trimming and J lost 7 bases, with 16 bases between them. CDR1 SGHDN and CDR2 FVKESK come from the germline V gene. CDR3 amino acids: CASSQDWDNLREQYF. The CDR3 DNA sequence: TGTGCCAGCAGCCAAGACTGGGACAACCTACGGGAGCAGTACTTC.

This clonotype was seen many times. V is TRBV20-1 and J is TRBJ2-7; TRBD1 agrees at 8 bases. Trimming took 6 bases from V and 5 from J; bases not matched to a gene: 9. Germline lookup yields CDR1 DFQATT and CDR2 SNEGSKA (reference sequence). CDR3 length: 13 amino acids. In nucleotides, the CDR3 is TGCAGTGCAAGGACAGGGTTAGTCGACGAGCAGTACTTC. It encodes CSARTGLVDEQYF.

In its sample, this clonotype was seen many times. The chain couples TRBV5-1 to TRBJ1-2, with TRBD1 matching 8 bases. The germline V gene encodes CDR1 SGHRS and CDR2 YFSETQ. The CDR3 extends over 16 amino acids. With 0 bases clipped from V and 1 base from J, the junction kept 5 bases outside the gene matches. In nucleotides, the CDR3 is TGCGCCAGCAGCTTGGGTGTCGACAGGGGTAACTATGGCTACACCTTC. Its translation: CASSLGVDRGNYGYTF.

This clonotype appeared many times. The chain has TRBV7-6 and TRBJ2-5; D is possibly TRBD1 (6 bases). With 5 bases removed from V and 0 bases from J, the gap between germline ends came to 22 bases. Germline CDR1 SGHVS, CDR2 FNYEAQ. This CDR3 has 18 amino acids. In DNA, the CDR3 is TGTGCCAGCAGCCCCCGGGCAGGGGTTGTGGGTTACCAAGAGACCCAGTACTTC. Protein: CASSPRAGVVGYQETQYF.

The sample holds many counts of this clonotype. The rearrangement uses TRBV28 and TRBJ2-5, with 7 bases identical to TRBD2. The germline V gene encodes CDR1 MDHEN and CDR2 SYDVKM. The V and J ends lost 2 bases and 5 bases, in that order; junction bases with no gene match: 11. This CDR3 is 16 amino acids long. For the CDR3, the DNA is TGTGCCAGCAGTTTAGTTGCGCGGGAGCTTTGGGAGACCCAGTACTTC. It yields the protein CASSLVARELWETQYF.

The J gene is TRBJ2-2, the V gene TRBV30; D might be TRBD1 (6 bases). CDR1 and CDR2 (germline): GTSNPN, SVGIG (reference sequence). The CDR3 has 14 amino acids. Trimming stripped 3 bases from V and 1 base from J, with 9 bases between. Written as DNA, the CDR3 is TGTGCCTGGAGAGGGACAATGAACACCGGGGAGCTGTTTTTT. Its protein is CAWRGTMNTGELFF.

This clonotype was picked up a small number of times. The chain combines TRBV6-2 or TRBV6-3 with TRBJ2-3; D possibly corresponds to TRBD2 (7 bases). CDR1 MNHEY and CDR2 SVGEGT come from the germline V gene. The CDR3 has 17 residues. Deletions cut 0 bases from V and 1 base from J, with 14 bases between. Here the CDR3 DNA reads TGTGCCAGCAGTTACTCGTTAAGCGGGACACGCACAGATACGCAGTATTTT. Encoded protein: CASSYSLSGTRTDTQYF.